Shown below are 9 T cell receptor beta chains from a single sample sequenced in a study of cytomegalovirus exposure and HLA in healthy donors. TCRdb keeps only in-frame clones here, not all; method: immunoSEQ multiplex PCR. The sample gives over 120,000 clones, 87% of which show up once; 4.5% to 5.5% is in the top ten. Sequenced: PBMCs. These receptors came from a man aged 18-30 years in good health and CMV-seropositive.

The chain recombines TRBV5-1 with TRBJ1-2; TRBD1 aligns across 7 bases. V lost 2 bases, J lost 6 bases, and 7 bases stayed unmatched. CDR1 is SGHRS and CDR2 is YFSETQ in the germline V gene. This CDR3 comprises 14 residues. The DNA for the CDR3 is TGCGCCAGCAGCTTTTTAACAGGGGAAAATGGCTACACCTTC. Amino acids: CASSFLTGENGYTF.

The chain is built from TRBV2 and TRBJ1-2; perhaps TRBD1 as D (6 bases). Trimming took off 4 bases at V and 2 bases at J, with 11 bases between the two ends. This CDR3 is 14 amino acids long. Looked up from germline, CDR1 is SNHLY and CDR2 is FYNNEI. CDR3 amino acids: CASSVWDNNYGYTF. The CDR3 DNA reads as TGTGCCAGCAGTGTATGGGACAACAACTATGGCTACACCTTC.

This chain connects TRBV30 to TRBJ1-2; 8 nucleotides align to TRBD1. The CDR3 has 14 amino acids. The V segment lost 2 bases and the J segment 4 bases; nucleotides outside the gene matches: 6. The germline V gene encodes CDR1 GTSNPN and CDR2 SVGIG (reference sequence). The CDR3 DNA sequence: TGTGCCTGGAGTTATCAACAGGGGGGCTATGGCTACACCTTC. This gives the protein CAWSYQQGGYGYTF.

CDR3 sequence reads: CASSPPAGDELFF. CDR3 nucleotide sequence: TGTGCCAGCTCACCACCGGCAGGGGATGAACTGTTTTTT. The V call is TRBV18, the J call TRBJ1-4; perhaps TRBD1 as D (6 bases). The germline CDR1 and CDR2 sequences are KGHSH and LQKENI. The germline V and J ends were trimmed by 0 bases and 12 bases, with 11 bases remaining between them. The CDR3 contains 13 residues.

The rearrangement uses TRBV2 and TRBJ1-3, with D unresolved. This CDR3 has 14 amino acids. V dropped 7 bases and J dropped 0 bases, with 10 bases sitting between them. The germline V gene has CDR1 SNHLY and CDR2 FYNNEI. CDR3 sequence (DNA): TGTGCCAGCATGAACCAGCGCTCTGGAAACACCATATATTTT. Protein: CASMNQRSGNTIYF.

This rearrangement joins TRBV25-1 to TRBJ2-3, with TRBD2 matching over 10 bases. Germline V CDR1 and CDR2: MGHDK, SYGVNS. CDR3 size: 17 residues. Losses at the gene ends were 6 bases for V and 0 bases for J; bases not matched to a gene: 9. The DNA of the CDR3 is TGTGCCAGCAGACCCGATGGGGGACTAGCGAGCACAGATACGCAGTATTTT. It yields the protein CASRPDGGLASTDTQYF.

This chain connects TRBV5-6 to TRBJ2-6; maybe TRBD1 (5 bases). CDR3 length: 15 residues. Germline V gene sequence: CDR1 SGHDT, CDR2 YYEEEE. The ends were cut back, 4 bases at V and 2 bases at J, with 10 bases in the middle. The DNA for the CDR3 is TGTGCCAGCAGCAGTTACAGGACTGGGGCCAACGTCCTGACTTTC. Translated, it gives CASSSYRTGANVLTF.

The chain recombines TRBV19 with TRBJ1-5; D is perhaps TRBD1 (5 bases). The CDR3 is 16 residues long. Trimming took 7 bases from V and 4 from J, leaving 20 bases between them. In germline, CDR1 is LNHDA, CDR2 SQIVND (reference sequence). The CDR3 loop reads CASTLLDKVGNQPQHF. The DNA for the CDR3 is TGTGCCAGTACCCTTCTGGACAAGGTCGGGAATCAGCCCCAGCATTTT.

DNA for the CDR3: TGCAGCGTTGCACTTCCTTTCACCGGGGAGCTGTTTTTT. Its protein is CSVALPFTGELFF. V is TRBV29-1 and J is TRBJ2-2; D remains unclear. CDR1 SQVTM and CDR2 ANQGSEA come from the germline V gene. CDR3 length: 13 residues. The V and J ends lost 4 bases and 4 bases respectively, with 10 bases between them.